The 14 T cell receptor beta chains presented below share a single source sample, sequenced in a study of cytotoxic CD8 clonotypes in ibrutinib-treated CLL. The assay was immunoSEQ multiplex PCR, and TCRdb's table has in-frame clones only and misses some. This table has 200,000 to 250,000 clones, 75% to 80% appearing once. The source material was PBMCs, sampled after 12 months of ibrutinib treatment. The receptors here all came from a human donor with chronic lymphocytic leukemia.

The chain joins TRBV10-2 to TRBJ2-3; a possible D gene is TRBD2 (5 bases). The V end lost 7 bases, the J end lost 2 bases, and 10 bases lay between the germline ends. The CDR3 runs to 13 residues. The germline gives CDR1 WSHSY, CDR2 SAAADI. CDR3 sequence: CASTSGFTDTQYF. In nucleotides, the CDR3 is TGCGCCAGCACGTCGGGATTCACAGATACGCAGTATTTT.

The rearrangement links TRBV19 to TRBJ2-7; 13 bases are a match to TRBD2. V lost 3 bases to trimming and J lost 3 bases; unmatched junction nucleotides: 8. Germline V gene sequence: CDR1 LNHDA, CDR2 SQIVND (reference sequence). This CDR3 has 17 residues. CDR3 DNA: TGTGCCAGTAGTATCCGCCTCGGGACTAGCGGGGTCTACGAGCAGTACTTC. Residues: CASSIRLGTSGVYEQYF.

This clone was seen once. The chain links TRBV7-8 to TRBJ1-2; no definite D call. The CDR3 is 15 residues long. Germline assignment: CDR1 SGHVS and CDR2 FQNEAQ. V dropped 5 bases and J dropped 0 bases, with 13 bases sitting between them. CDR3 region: CASSPQASPNYGYTF. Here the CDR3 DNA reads TGTGCCAGCAGCCCCCAAGCAAGTCCTAACTATGGCTACACCTTC.

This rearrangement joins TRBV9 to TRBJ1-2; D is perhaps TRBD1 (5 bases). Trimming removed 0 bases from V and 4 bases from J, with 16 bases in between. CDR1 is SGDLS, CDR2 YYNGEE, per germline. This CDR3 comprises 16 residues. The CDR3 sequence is CASSVEARGEGYGYTF. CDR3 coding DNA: TGTGCCAGCAGCGTAGAAGCGAGGGGAGAAGGCTATGGCTACACCTTC.

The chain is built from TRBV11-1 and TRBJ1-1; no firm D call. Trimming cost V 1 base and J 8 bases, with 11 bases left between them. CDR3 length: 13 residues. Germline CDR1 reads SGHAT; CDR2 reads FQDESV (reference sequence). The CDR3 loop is CASSLDRREEAFF. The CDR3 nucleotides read TGTGCCAGCAGCTTAGATCGAAGGGAAGAAGCTTTCTTT. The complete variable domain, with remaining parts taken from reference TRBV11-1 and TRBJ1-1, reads EAEVAQSPRYKITEKSQAVAFWCDPISGHATLYWYRQILGQGPELLVQFQDESVVDDSQLPKDRFSAERLKGVDSTLKIQPAELGDSAMYLCASSLDRREEAFFGQGTRLTVV.

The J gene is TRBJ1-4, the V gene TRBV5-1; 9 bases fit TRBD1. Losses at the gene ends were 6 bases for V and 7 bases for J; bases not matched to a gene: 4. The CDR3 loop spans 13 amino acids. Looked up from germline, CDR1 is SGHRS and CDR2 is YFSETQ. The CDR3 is CASTTGGGEKLFF. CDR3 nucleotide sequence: TGCGCCAGCACCACAGGGGGCGGTGAAAAACTGTTTTTT.

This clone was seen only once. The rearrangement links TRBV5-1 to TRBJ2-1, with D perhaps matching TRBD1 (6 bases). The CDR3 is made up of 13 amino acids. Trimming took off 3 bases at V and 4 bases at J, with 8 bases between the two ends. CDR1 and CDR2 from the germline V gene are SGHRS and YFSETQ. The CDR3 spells CASSSQGYNEQFF. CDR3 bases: TGCGCCAGCAGCTCACAGGGATACAATGAGCAGTTCTTC.

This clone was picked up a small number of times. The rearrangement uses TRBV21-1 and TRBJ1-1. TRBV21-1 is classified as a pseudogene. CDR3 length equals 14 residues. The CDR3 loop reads CASSRGTGNTEAFF. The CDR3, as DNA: TGTGCCAGCAGCCGAGGGACTGGGAACACTGAAGCTTTCTTT.

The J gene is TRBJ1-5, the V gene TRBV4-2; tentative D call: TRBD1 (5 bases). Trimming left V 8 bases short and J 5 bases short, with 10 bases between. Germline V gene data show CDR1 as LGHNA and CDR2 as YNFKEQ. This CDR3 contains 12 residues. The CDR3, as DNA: TGTGCCAGCCAGAGGGGAGATCAGCCCCAGCATTTT. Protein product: CASQRGDQPQHF.

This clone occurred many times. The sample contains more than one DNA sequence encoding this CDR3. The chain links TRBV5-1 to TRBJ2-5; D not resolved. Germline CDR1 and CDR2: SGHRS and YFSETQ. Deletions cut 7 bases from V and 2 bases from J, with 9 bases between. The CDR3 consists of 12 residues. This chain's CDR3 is CASGQVQETQYF. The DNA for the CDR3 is TGCGCCAGCGGTCAGGTTCAAGAGACCCAGTACTTC.

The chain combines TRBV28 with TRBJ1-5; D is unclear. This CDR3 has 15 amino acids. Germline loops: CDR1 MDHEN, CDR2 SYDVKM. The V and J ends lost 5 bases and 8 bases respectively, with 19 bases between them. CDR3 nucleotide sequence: TGTGCCAGCAGTCTCCCTGTGGGGTCGGGGAAGCCCCAGCATTTT. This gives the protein CASSLPVGSGKPQHF.

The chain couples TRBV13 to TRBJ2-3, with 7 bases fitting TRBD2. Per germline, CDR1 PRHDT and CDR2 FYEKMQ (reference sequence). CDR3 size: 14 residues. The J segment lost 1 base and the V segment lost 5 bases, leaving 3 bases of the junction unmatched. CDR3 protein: CASSPGLRTDTQYF. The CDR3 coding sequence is TGTGCCAGCAGCCCGGGACTACGCACAGATACGCAGTATTTT. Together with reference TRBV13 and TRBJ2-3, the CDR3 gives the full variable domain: AAGVIQSPRHLIKEKRETATLKCYPIPRHDTVYWYQQGPGQDPQFLISFYEKMQSDKGSIPDRFSAQQFSDYHSELNMSSLELGDSALYFCASSPGLRTDTQYFGPGTRLTVL.

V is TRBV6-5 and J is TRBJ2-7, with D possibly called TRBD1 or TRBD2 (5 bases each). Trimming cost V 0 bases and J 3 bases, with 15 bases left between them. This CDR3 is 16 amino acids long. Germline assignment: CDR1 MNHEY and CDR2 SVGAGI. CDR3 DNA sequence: TGTGCCAGCAGTTACTCAAAGTGGGACCGATACTACGAGCAGTACTTC. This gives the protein CASSYSKWDRYYEQYF.

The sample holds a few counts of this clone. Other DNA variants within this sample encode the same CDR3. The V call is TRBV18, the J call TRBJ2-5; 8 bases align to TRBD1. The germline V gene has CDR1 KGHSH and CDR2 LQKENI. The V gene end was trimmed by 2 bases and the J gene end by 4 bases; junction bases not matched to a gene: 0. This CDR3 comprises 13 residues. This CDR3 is CASSPGQGETQYF. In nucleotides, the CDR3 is TGTGCCAGCTCACCAGGACAGGGAGAGACCCAGTACTTC.